The TCR beta chain described here comes from a study of control samples from healthy donors and cancer patients. The CDR3 sequence is 14 residues long. Germline-derived CDR1 and CDR2 are KGHDR and SFDVKD. V shed 7 bases and J shed 1 base, with 12 bases lying between them. Data came from immunoSEQ multiplex PCR; TCRdb stores just in-frame clones and leaves some out. The table has roughly 120,000 clones, over 85% seen once. This chain links TRBV24-1 with TRBJ1-1; the D is unclear. Sequencing was done on a sample of blood. The source is a man aged 25-45 years in good health. This CDR3 reads CATREPGENTEAFF. Written as DNA, the CDR3 is TGTGCCACCAGAGAACCCGGGGAGAACACTGAAGCTTTCTTT.